The TCR beta chain described here comes from a study of blood T cell repertoires in COVID-19 (dated by TCRdb to the early 2020s). Regarding the research as a whole: Samples covering the acute and convalescent phases of COVID-19 were provided by collaborators in the United States, Italy and Spain. The repertoires were made available in a free public database intended to serve as a resource for research on the immune response to SARS-CoV-2. Where HLA class I and class II types were available, the types were taken from metadata supplied by the sample provider, not from assay-based typing. The prospective study material was composed of cDNA or gDNA derived from T cells, B-cell-depleted T cells, or PBMCs. The samples were drawn from two sources: the first 160 participants of the ongoing ImmuneRACE study, and fewer than 1,500 subjects contributed by 6 global collaborators. Nearly every sample came with metadata listing a de-identified subject ID, COVID-19 status, age in years and sex. Deeply sampled blood TCRbeta repertoires from subjects exposed to, actively infected with, or recovered from COVID-19 were included in the dataset. General study outcomes and caveats: The amount of clinical and demographic metadata varied by source and participant and was provided uncurated.

V is cut back by 5 bases and J by 6 bases, with 8 bases in the junction unmatched. CDR1 SQVTM and CDR2 ANQGSEA were looked up in the germline V gene. Inclusive of the bounding cysteine and phenylalanine, the CDR3 is 15 residues long. CDR3 DNA only is kept here, 45 bases in frame from base 1. On this clone: Its antigen is currently not known. The sample holds no much larger clone one base away, and base qualities are not on file.

Collaborating institutions collected whole blood in K2EDTA tubes following their own protocols. For TCRbeta analysis, collaborators shipped samples as frozen whole blood, isolated PBMCs, or DNA extracted from either of those sample types. The immunoSEQ Assay, a bias-controlled multiplex PCR, was used to amplify TCRbeta CDR3 regions from genomic DNA. As for the authors' bioinformatics: The number of nucleated cells in each sample was estimated from the amplification of reference gene primers within the assay. To quantify the absolute abundance of each unique TCRbeta CDR3 rearrangement, sequence reads were collapsed and filtered. For each sample, productive Simpson clonality was calculated as the square root of Simpson's diversity index across productive rearrangements. TCRdb's version of the immuneACCESS table is confined to in-frame rearrangements and falls short of the full clone set. An unresolved V gene accounts for under half of the shortfall where checked; the remainder is of unknown origin. V and J calls and clone size are given by that table; D and trimming were obtained from the DNA. The sample table shows fewer than 150,000 clones, and more than 75% are seen once. Of the sample, more than 3.5% falls within the top ten clones.

Input material: peripheral blood. The source of this sequence is a woman aged 55-75 years with acute or convalescent COVID-19. The chain was built from TRBV29-1 and TRBJ2-1; the junction holds 12 bases that match TRBD2. This receptor carries the CDR3 CSVTTLAGGVNEQFF. The DNA sequence is TGCAGCGTTACTACACTAGCGGGAGGCGTCAATGAGCAGTTCTTC.